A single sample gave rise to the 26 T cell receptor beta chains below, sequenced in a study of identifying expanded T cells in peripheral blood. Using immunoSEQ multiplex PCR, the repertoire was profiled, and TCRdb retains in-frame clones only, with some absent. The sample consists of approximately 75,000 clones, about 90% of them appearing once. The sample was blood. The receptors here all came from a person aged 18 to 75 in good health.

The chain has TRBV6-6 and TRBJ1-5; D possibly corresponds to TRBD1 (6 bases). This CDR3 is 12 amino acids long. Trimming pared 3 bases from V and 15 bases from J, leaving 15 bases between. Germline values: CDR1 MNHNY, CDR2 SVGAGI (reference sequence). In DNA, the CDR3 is TGTGCCAGCAGTTATATCGAGGGGGGAAGGCATTTT. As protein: CASSYIEGGRHF.

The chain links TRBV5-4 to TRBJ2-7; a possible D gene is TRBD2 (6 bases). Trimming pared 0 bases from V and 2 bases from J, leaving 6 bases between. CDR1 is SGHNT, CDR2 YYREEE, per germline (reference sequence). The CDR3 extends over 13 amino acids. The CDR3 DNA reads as TGTGCCAGCAGCTTGGGCGGGACCTACGAGCAGTACTTC. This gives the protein CASSLGGTYEQYF.

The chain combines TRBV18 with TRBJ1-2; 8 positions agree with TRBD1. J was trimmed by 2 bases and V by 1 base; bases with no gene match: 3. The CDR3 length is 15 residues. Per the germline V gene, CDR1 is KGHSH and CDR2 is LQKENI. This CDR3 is CASSPLGTGNYGYTF. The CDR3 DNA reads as TGTGCCAGCTCACCACTCGGGACAGGCAACTATGGCTACACCTTC.

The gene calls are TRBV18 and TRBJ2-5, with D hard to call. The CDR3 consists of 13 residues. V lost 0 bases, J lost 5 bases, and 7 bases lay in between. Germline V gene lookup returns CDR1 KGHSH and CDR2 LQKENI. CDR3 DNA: TGTGCCAGCTCACCACCGGTCAAGGAGACCCAGTACTTC. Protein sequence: CASSPPVKETQYF.

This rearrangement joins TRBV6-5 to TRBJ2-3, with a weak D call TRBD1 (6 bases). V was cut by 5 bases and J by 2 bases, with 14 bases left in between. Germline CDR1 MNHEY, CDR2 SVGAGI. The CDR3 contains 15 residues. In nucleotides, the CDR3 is TGTGCCAGCAGTCAGCCGGGACACCCCACAGATACGCAGTATTTT. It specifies CASSQPGHPTDTQYF.

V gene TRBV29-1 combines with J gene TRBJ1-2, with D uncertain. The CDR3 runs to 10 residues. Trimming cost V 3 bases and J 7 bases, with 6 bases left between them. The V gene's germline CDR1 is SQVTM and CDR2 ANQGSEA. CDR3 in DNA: TGCAGCGTTGATCGGGGTGGCTACACCTTC. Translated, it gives CSVDRGGYTF.

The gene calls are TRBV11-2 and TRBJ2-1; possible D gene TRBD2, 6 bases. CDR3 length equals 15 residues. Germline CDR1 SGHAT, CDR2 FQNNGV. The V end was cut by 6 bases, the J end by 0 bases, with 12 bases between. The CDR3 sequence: CASSYLASSYNEQFF. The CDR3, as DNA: TGTGCCAGCAGTTACCTAGCGAGCTCCTACAATGAGCAGTTCTTC. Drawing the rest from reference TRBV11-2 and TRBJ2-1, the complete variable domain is EAGVAQSPRYKIIEKRQSVAFWCNPISGHATLYWYQQILGQGPKLLIQFQNNGVVDDSQLPKDRFSAERLKGVDSTLKIQPAKLEDSAVYLCASSYLASSYNEQFFGPGTRLTVL.

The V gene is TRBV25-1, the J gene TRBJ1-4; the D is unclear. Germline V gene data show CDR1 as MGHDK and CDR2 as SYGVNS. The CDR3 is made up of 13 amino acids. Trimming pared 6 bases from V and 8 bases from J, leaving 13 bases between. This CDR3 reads CASRRGSSEKLFF. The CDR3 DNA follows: TGTGCCAGCAGAAGAGGGAGCTCGGAAAAACTGTTTTTT.

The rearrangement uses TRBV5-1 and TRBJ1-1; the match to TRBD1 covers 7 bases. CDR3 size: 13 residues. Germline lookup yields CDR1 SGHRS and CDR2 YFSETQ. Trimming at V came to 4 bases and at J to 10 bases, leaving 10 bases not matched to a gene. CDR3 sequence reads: CASSEGQSGIAFF. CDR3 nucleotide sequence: TGCGCCAGCAGCGAGGGACAGAGCGGGATAGCTTTCTTT.

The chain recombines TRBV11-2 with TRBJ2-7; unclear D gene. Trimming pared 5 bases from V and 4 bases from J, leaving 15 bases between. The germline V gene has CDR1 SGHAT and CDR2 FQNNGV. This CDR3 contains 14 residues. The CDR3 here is CASSPFIEIYEQYF. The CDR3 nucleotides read TGTGCCAGCAGCCCCTTCATCGAGATATACGAGCAGTACTTC.

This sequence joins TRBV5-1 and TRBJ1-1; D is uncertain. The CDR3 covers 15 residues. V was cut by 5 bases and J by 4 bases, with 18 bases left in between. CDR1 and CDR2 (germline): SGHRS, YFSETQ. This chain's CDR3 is CASSSSLGLITEAFF. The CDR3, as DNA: TGCGCCAGCAGTTCCTCATTGGGCCTAATCACTGAAGCTTTCTTT.

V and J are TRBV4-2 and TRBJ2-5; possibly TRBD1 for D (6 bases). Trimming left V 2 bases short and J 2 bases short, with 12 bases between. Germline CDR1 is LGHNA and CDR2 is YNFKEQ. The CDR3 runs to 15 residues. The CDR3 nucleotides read TGTGCCAGCAGCCAACACCCAGGGGAACAAGAGACCCAGTACTTC. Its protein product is CASSQHPGEQETQYF.

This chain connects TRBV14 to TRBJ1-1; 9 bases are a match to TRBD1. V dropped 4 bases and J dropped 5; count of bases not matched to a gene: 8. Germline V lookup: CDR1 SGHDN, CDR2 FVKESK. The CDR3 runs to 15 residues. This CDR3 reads CASSLRLGTGTEAFF. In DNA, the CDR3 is TGTGCCAGCAGCCTCCGACTCGGGACAGGGACTGAAGCTTTCTTT.

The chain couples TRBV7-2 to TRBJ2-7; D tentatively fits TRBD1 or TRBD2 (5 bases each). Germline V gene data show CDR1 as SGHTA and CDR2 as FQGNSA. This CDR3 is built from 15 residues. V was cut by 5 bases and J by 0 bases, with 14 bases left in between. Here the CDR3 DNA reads TGTGCCAGCAGCACCCGAGGGGCAAGCTCCTACGAGCAGTACTTC. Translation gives CASSTRGASSYEQYF.

The DNA of the CDR3 is TGTGCCAGCAGGACGCCCGGGACGACCGGCTACACCTTC. Translation gives CASRTPGTTGYTF. V is TRBV28 and J is TRBJ1-2, with D possibly TRBD1 on 5 matching bases. Germline V CDR1 and CDR2: MDHEN, SYDVKM. This CDR3 contains 13 residues. Trimming removed 6 bases from V and 8 bases from J, with 16 bases in between.

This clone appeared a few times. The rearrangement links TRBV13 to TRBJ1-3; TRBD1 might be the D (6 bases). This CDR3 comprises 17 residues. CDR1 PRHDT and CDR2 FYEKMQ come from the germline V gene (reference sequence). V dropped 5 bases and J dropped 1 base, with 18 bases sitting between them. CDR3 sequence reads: CASSPRTVRGSGNTIYF. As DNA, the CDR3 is TGTGCCAGCAGCCCTCGGACAGTCCGAGGGTCTGGAAACACCATATATTTT.

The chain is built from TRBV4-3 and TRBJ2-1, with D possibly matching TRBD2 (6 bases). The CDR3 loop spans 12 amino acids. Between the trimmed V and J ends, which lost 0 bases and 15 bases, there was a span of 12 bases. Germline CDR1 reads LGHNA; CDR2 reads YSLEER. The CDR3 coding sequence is TGCGCCAGCAGCCAAGATCCGGCGGGGCCGTTCTTC. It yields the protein CASSQDPAGPFF.

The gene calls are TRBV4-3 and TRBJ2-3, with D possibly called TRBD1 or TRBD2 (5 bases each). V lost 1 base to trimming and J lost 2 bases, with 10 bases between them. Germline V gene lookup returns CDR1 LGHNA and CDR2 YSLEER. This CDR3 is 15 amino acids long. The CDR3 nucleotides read TGCGCCAGCAGCCAAGTGGTGGGGGTCACAGATACGCAGTATTTT. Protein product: CASSQVVGVTDTQYF.

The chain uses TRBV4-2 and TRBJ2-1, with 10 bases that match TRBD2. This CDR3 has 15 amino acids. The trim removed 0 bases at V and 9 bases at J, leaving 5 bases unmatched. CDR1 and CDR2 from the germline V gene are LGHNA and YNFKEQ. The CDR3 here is CASSQEIAGGGEQFF. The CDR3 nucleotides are TGTGCCAGCAGCCAAGAGATAGCGGGAGGAGGTGAGCAGTTCTTC.

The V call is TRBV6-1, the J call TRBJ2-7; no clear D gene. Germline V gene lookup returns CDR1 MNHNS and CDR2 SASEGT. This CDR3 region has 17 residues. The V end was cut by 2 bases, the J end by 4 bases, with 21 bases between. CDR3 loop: CASSELPLGFLVYEQYF. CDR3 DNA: TGTGCCAGCAGTGAACTCCCTCTGGGGTTCCTGGTATACGAGCAGTACTTC.

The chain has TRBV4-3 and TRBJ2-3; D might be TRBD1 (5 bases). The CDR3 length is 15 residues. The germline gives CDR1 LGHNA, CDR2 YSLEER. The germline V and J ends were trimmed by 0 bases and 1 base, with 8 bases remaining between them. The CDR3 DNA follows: TGCGCCAGCAGCCAAGAGATGACAGGCACAGATACGCAGTATTTT. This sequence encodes CASSQEMTGTDTQYF.

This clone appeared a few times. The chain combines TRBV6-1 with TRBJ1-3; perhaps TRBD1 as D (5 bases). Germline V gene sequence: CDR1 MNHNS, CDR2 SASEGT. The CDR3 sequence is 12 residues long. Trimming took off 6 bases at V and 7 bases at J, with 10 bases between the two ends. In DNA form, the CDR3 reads TGTGCCAGCAGGTCGGGGGGGAACACCATATATTTT. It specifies CASRSGGNTIYF.

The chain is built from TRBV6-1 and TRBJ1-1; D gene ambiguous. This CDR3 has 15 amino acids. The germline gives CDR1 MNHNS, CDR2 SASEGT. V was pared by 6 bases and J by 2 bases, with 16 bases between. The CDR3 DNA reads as TGTGCCAGCAGCGCCATTGGCGGGTACAACACTGAAGCTTTCTTT. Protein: CASSAIGGYNTEAFF.

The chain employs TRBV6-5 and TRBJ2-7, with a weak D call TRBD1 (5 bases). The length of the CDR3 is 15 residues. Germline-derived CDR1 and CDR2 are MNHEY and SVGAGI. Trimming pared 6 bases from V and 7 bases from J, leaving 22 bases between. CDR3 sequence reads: CASRPRTAVQGEQYF. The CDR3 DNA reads TGTGCCAGCAGACCACGGACGGCAGTCCAGGGTGAGCAGTACTTC.

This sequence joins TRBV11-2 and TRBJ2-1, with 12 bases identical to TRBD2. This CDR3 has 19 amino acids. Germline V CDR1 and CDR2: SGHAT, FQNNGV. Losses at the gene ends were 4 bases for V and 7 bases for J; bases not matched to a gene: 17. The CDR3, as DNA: TGTGCCAGCAGCTCCTTGACTAGCGGGGGAGCCCGGAATAAGAATGAGCAGTTCTTC. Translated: CASSSLTSGGARNKNEQFF.

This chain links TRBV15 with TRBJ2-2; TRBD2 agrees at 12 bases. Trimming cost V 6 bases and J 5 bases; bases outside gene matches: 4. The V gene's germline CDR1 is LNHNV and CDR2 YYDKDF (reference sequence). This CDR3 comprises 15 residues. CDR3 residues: CATSWTSGVTGELFF. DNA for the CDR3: TGTGCCACCAGTTGGACTAGCGGGGTTACCGGGGAGCTGTTTTTT.